These 9 T cell receptor beta chains share one sample of origin, sequenced in a study of T cell repertoires and Cas9 in healthy adults (dated by TCRdb to 2016 to 2018). The library was produced with the immunoSEQ multiplex PCR assay. TCRdb retrieved this table from immuneACCESS and kept in-frame rearrangements only. Not all clones are present; in checked studies, unresolved V genes account for under half, and no reason is known for the remainder. Here the sample has some 20,000 clones; 91% occur a single time. The biggest ten clones account for less than 2% of the sample. Input material: CD4+ effector T cells (CD127+, CD25-, CD137-, CD154-) from PBMCs; culture status not recorded. Every receptor here comes from a human donor in good health.

In DNA, the CDR3 is TGTGCCAGCAGTTTGGGGTATCCGGATCAAAACACCATATATTTT. Its translation: CASSLGYPDQNTIYF. This rearrangement joins TRBV28 to TRBJ1-3; D uncertain. Trimming left V 3 bases short and J 6 bases short, with 15 bases between. CDR1 and CDR2 from the germline V gene are MDHEN and SYDVKM. There are 15 residues in the CDR3.

The rearrangement links TRBV2 to TRBJ1-2; maybe TRBD1 (6 bases). Germline V lookup: CDR1 SNHLY, CDR2 FYNNEI. This CDR3 spans 14 amino acids. The germline V and J ends were trimmed by 7 bases and 6 bases, with 18 bases remaining between them. CDR3 DNA sequence: TGTGCCAGCACTAACCCGGGGGGGGCCGATGGCTACACCTTC. Protein: CASTNPGGADGYTF. Supplemented by reference TRBV2 and TRBJ1-2, the full variable domain reads EPEVTQTPSHQVTQMGQEVILRCVPISNHLYFYWYRQILGQKVEFLVSFYNNEISEKSEIFDDQFSVERPDGSNFTLKIRSTKLEDSAMYFCASTNPGGADGYTFGSGTRLTVV.

V is TRBV19 and J is TRBJ2-5, with 10 bases matching TRBD1. Germline V gene lookup returns CDR1 LNHDA and CDR2 SQIVND (reference sequence). The CDR3 runs to 15 residues. Trimming removed 5 bases from V and 2 bases from J; junction bases left unmatched: 5. The CDR3 DNA reads TGTGCCAGTAGTTCACGGACAGGGGGTCAAGAGACCCAGTACTTC. It codes for CASSSRTGGQETQYF.

CDR3 nucleotide sequence: TGTGCCAGCAGCCCTTCTAGCGGGAGTACGTACGAGCAGTACTTC. Its translation: CASSPSSGSTYEQYF. The V gene is TRBV4-2, the J gene TRBJ2-7; 10 bases line up with TRBD2. The length of the CDR3 is 15 residues. The J segment lost 4 bases and the V segment lost 4 bases, leaving 7 bases of the junction unmatched. Germline-derived CDR1 and CDR2 are LGHNA and YNFKEQ.

The rearrangement joins TRBV11-2 to TRBJ1-1; tentatively, D is TRBD1 (6 bases). CDR1 SGHAT and CDR2 FQNNGV come from the germline V gene. The CDR3 loop spans 14 amino acids. Trimming took 3 bases from V and 1 from J, leaving 9 bases between them. The CDR3 reads CASSLVGGNTEAFF. The CDR3 nucleotides read TGTGCCAGCAGCTTGGTAGGGGGGAACACTGAAGCTTTCTTT.

The CDR3 reads CATSGLAGSPSYNEQFF. The CDR3 DNA is TGTGCCACCTCGGGACTAGCGGGTTCCCCCTCCTACAATGAGCAGTTCTTC. V usage is TRBV28 and J usage is TRBJ2-1, with 12 bases aligning to TRBD2. Trimming cost V 10 bases and J 0 bases; bases outside gene matches: 10. CDR3 length equals 17 residues. The germline CDR1 and CDR2 sequences are MDHEN and SYDVKM.

The V and J genes are TRBV28 and TRBJ1-4; D is uncertain. Germline CDR1 MDHEN, CDR2 SYDVKM. V lost 5 bases, J lost 0 bases, and 7 bases lay in between. This CDR3 has 14 amino acids. The CDR3 spells CASSRGATNEKLFF. DNA for the CDR3: TGTGCCAGCAGTCGGGGAGCAACTAATGAAAAACTGTTTTTT.

The V gene is TRBV6-5, the J gene TRBJ1-1; D may be TRBD1 (5 bases). V lost 5 bases and J 0 bases, leaving 7 bases between the germline ends. CDR3 size: 13 residues. CDR1 and CDR2 from the germline V gene are MNHEY and SVGAGI. The CDR3 nucleotides read TGTGCCAGCAGTGAGGGGATGAACACTGAAGCTTTCTTT. This gives the protein CASSEGMNTEAFF.

The genes are TRBV10-3 and TRBJ2-7, with 8 bases aligning to TRBD2. Trimming at V came to 0 bases and at J to 3 bases, leaving 7 bases not matched to a gene. The CDR3 consists of 16 residues. Germline V CDR1 and CDR2: ENHRY, SYGVKD. The CDR3 nucleotides are TGTGCCATCAGTGAGTCTAATGGCCTAGCGGGCTACGAGCAGTACTTC. Residues: CAISESNGLAGYEQYF.